Below are 25 T cell receptor beta chains sequenced from a single sample in a study of blood T cell repertoires in COVID-19. The data were produced by immunoSEQ multiplex PCR, yet TCRdb's version contains in-frame clones alone and is incomplete. The table records roughly 150,000 clones, around 87% of them present only once. The sample taken for sequencing was peripheral blood. The receptors were sampled from a woman in her fifties or sixties with active COVID-19.

This chain joins TRBV28 and TRBJ1-3; 7 bases align to TRBD1. Germline CDR1 reads MDHEN; CDR2 reads SYDVKM. With 6 bases clipped from V and 4 bases from J, the junction kept 12 bases outside the gene matches. The CDR3 has 16 residues. The CDR3 coding sequence is TGTGCCAGCAGCGTGCCGGGACAGTTAGGGGGAAACACCATATATTTT. Protein sequence: CASSVPGQLGGNTIYF.

V gene TRBV5-4 combines with J gene TRBJ1-1; D is perhaps TRBD1 (5 bases). This CDR3 contains 13 residues. With 1 base removed from V and 1 base from J, the gap between germline ends came to 5 bases. Germline CDR1 is SGHNT and CDR2 is YYREEE (reference sequence). Written as DNA, the CDR3 is TGTGCCAGCAGCTTGACAGGGAACACTGAAGCTTTCTTT. Translated, it gives CASSLTGNTEAFF. Full variable domain (missing parts from reference TRBV5-4 and TRBJ1-1): ETGVTQSPTHLIKTRGQQVTLRCSSQSGHNTVSWYQQALGQGPQFIFQYYREEENGRGNFPPRFSGLQFPNYSSELNVNALELDDSALYLCASSLTGNTEAFFGQGTRLTVV.

The J gene is TRBJ1-2, the V gene TRBV18; possible D gene TRBD1, 6 bases. V dropped 2 bases and J dropped 6 bases, with 10 bases sitting between them. Germline CDR1 is KGHSH and CDR2 is LQKENI. This CDR3 has 13 amino acids. This CDR3 reads CASSPDRKDGYTF. The CDR3, as DNA: TGTGCCAGCTCACCAGACAGGAAGGATGGCTACACCTTC. Supplemented by reference TRBV18 and TRBJ1-2, the full variable domain reads NAGVMQNPRHLVRRRGQEARLRCSPMKGHSHVYWYRQLPEEGLKFMVYLQKENIIDESGMPKERFSAEFPKEGPSILRIQQVVRGDSAAYFCASSPDRKDGYTFGSGTRLTVV.

DNA of the CDR3: TGTGCCACCAGTGCCCCGGACTTTTACAATGAGCAGTTCTTC. Its protein product is CATSAPDFYNEQFF. The J gene is TRBJ2-1, the V gene TRBV24-1; D may be TRBD2 (5 bases). Between the trimmed V and J ends, which lost 5 bases and 4 bases, there was a span of 11 bases. Germline-derived CDR1 and CDR2 are KGHDR and SFDVKD. The CDR3 has 14 residues.

The gene calls are TRBV5-4 and TRBJ2-7, with a tentative D call TRBD2 (5 bases). The germline V gene encodes CDR1 SGHNT and CDR2 YYREEE (reference sequence). V shed 2 bases and J shed 7 bases, with 10 bases lying between them. CDR3 length: 12 residues. CDR3 loop: CASSFSGLEQYF. DNA for the CDR3: TGTGCCAGCAGCTTTTCGGGGTTAGAGCAGTACTTC.

The CDR3 sequence is CASRRGSGNQPQHF. The CDR3 DNA sequence: TGTGCCAGCAGGAGGGGGAGTGGCAATCAGCCCCAGCATTTT. This chain uses TRBV28 with TRBJ1-5, with a possible D match to TRBD1 (6 bases). V was trimmed by 6 bases and J by 2 bases, leaving 11 bases between them. Germline lookup yields CDR1 MDHEN and CDR2 SYDVKM. CDR3 length: 14 amino acids. The full variable domain, completed using reference TRBV28 and TRBJ1-5, is DVKVTQSSRYLVKRTGEKVFLECVQDMDHENMFWYRQDPGLGLRLIYFSYDVKMKEKGDIPEGYSVSREKKERFSLILESASTNQTSMYLCASRRGSGNQPQHFGDGTRLSIL.

The chain uses TRBV9 and TRBJ2-4; 8 nucleotides line up with TRBD2. The V segment lost 4 bases and the J segment 7 bases; nucleotides outside the gene matches: 10. This CDR3 is 15 amino acids long. CDR1 SGDLS and CDR2 YYNGEE come from the germline V gene. Here the CDR3 reads CASSPRSGSQNIQYF. The CDR3 DNA reads TGTGCCAGCAGCCCAAGAAGCGGGAGTCAGAACATTCAGTACTTC.

The gene calls are TRBV28 and TRBJ1-6; a weak D match, TRBD1 (6 bases). V shed 2 bases and J shed 6 bases, with 14 bases lying between them. CDR3 size: 16 residues. Germline V gives CDR1 MDHEN, CDR2 SYDVKM. The CDR3 region has the DNA TGTGCCAGCAGTTTAAAGAGATGGACAGCTAATTCACCCCTCCACTTT. Its protein is CASSLKRWTANSPLHF.

The CDR3 loop is CASSPGLLKNQPQHF. CDR3 nucleotides: TGTGCCAGCAGTCCAGGGCTCCTTAAAAATCAGCCCCAGCATTTT. The gene calls are TRBV27 and TRBJ1-5; tentative D call: TRBD1 (5 bases). V was cut by 5 bases and J by 4 bases, with 15 bases left in between. The CDR3 spans 15 residues. Germline CDR1 MNHEY, CDR2 SMNVEV (reference sequence).

This rearrangement joins TRBV4-3 to TRBJ2-1; 7 positions agree with TRBD2. The CDR3 spans 18 residues. Per germline, CDR1 LGHNA and CDR2 YSLEER. Germline trimming cut 0 bases from V and 1 base from J; bases unmatched to any gene: 9. The CDR3 nucleotides read TGCGCCAGCAGCCAAGATGGCCGGTGGCGGGAGTCCTACAATGAGCAGTTCTTC. Translating gives CASSQDGRWRESYNEQFF.

This clone was found once. V is TRBV11-2 and J is TRBJ2-7, with TRBD2 identical over 7 bases. This CDR3 region has 15 residues. V trimming: 2 bases; J trimming: 7 bases; junction bases outside the gene matches: 11. In germline, CDR1 is SGHAT, CDR2 FQNNGV. CDR3 residues: CASSLNNAGVGEQYF. For the CDR3, the DNA is TGTGCCAGCAGCTTAAACAACGCGGGAGTGGGGGAGCAGTACTTC.

V and J are TRBV19 and TRBJ2-4; 10 bases line up with TRBD1. V lost 5 bases to trimming and J lost 1 base; unmatched junction nucleotides: 5. Germline CDR1 LNHDA, CDR2 SQIVND (reference sequence). The CDR3 is made up of 16 amino acids. The CDR3 is CASSYRQGAAKNIQYF. The CDR3 DNA follows: TGTGCCAGTAGTTACCGACAGGGGGCCGCCAAAAACATTCAGTACTTC.

The rearrangement joins TRBV6-5 to TRBJ2-7; 8 nucleotides match TRBD2. Germline lookup yields CDR1 MNHEY and CDR2 SVGAGI. The CDR3 is 15 amino acids. The V gene end was trimmed by 6 bases and the J gene end by 2 bases; junction bases not matched to a gene: 9. CDR3 DNA sequence: TGTGCCAGCAGCCTTGACGGGAGGGGAACCTACGAGCAGTACTTC. Translation gives CASSLDGRGTYEQYF.

The V and J genes are TRBV25-1 and TRBJ2-1, with TRBD1 identical over 7 bases. CDR1 is MGHDK, CDR2 SYGVNS, per germline. V dropped 2 bases and J dropped 7; count of bases not matched to a gene: 11. The CDR3 has 16 residues. The CDR3 DNA reads as TGTGCCAGCAGTGAAGACCGGGACAGCGGACTTAATGAGCAGTTCTTC. Residues: CASSEDRDSGLNEQFF.

The chain uses TRBV28 and TRBJ2-1; TRBD2 matches 13 bases. V was clipped by 4 bases and J by 9 bases; unmatched bases: 12. CDR1 and CDR2 (germline): MDHEN, SYDVKM. CDR3 length: 17 amino acids. The CDR3 region has the DNA TGTGCCAGCAGTTGGAAGGAACTAGCGGGAGGGCCGGGTGAGCAGTTCTTC. The encoded protein is CASSWKELAGGPGEQFF.

The V and J genes are TRBV4-1 and TRBJ2-7; TRBD2 might be the D (5 bases). This CDR3 has 16 residues. Germline CDR1 MGHRA, CDR2 YSYEKL. V gave up 1 base and J gave up 3 bases, with 16 bases separating them. CDR3 DNA sequence: TGCGCCAGCAGCCAAGCCGCCGCGCTAGCAGACTACGAGCAGTACTTC. Amino acids: CASSQAAALADYEQYF.

This sequence joins TRBV5-8 and TRBJ2-1, with 10 bases aligning to TRBD2. CDR3 length: 17 amino acids. CDR1 is SGHTS, CDR2 YDEGEE, per germline. V was clipped by 6 bases and J by 9 bases; unmatched bases: 18. CDR3 DNA: TGTGCCAGCATCCGAAGAGGGCTAGCGGGAGTCTTCGGTGAGCAGTTCTTC. This gives the protein CASIRRGLAGVFGEQFF.

The V gene is TRBV5-4, the J gene TRBJ1-4; D may be TRBD1 (5 bases). V lost 2 bases to trimming and J lost 10 bases, with 12 bases between them. This CDR3 contains 13 residues. CDR1 is SGHNT and CDR2 is YYREEE in the germline V gene (reference sequence). CDR3 sequence reads: CASSLGDSGKLFF. The CDR3 nucleotides read TGTGCCAGCAGCTTAGGAGACAGTGGAAAACTGTTTTTT. Drawing the rest from reference TRBV5-4 and TRBJ1-4, the complete variable domain is ETGVTQSPTHLIKTRGQQVTLRCSSQSGHNTVSWYQQALGQGPQFIFQYYREEENGRGNFPPRFSGLQFPNYSSELNVNALELDDSALYLCASSLGDSGKLFFGSGTQLSVL.

The chain recombines TRBV11-2 with TRBJ2-7, with TRBD2 matching over 8 bases. This CDR3 has 16 residues. Germline V lookup: CDR1 SGHAT, CDR2 FQNNGV. The V gene end was trimmed by 5 bases and the J gene end by 5 bases; junction bases not matched to a gene: 14. The CDR3 is CASSPSRTSKMNEQYF. The DNA of the CDR3 is TGTGCCAGCAGCCCTAGTAGGACTAGCAAAATGAACGAGCAGTACTTC. Drawing the rest from reference TRBV11-2 and TRBJ2-7, the complete variable domain is EAGVAQSPRYKIIEKRQSVAFWCNPISGHATLYWYQQILGQGPKLLIQFQNNGVVDDSQLPKDRFSAERLKGVDSTLKIQPAKLEDSAVYLCASSPSRTSKMNEQYFGPGTRLTVT.

The V and J genes are TRBV19 and TRBJ1-5; 8 nucleotides align to TRBD1. The CDR3 is made up of 15 amino acids. Germline loops: CDR1 LNHDA, CDR2 SQIVND (reference sequence). V trimming: 3 bases; J trimming: 9 bases; junction bases outside the gene matches: 10. The DNA of the CDR3 is TGTGCCAGTAGTATGGGTGACAGGGGCCTTTGGCCCCAGCATTTT. Translating gives CASSMGDRGLWPQHF.

The J gene is TRBJ2-3, the V gene TRBV11-2; 8 nucleotides align to TRBD1. The CDR3 consists of 13 residues. Per the germline V gene, CDR1 is SGHAT and CDR2 is FQNNGV. V was clipped by 9 bases and J by 5 bases; unmatched bases: 7. In DNA form, the CDR3 reads TGTGCCAGTTTCGGACAGGGAGGAGATACGCAGTATTTT. Its protein is CASFGQGGDTQYF.

V is TRBV6-5 and J is TRBJ2-1; 7 bases are a match to TRBD2. J gave up 9 bases and V 11 bases, and 16 bases lay outside the gene matches. The CDR3 is 14 residues long. Per germline, CDR1 MNHEY and CDR2 SVGAGI. The CDR3 DNA is TGTGCCGTTGGTGGCGGGAGTGATCTTAGTGAGCAGTTCTTC. It is translated as CAVGGGSDLSEQFF.

The chain combines TRBV5-1 with TRBJ2-1; 8 positions match TRBD2. This CDR3 is 15 amino acids long. Trimming took 1 base from V and 10 from J; bases not matched to a gene: 10. Germline lookup yields CDR1 SGHRS and CDR2 YFSETQ. CDR3 amino acids: CASSLSGRQWEEQFF. CDR3 DNA: TGCGCCAGCAGCTTGAGCGGGAGACAATGGGAAGAGCAGTTCTTC.

A few counts support this clone. The chain carries TRBV5-4 and TRBJ2-5; TRBD1 might be the D (6 bases). Germline CDR1 and CDR2: SGHNT and YYREEE (reference sequence). Trimming removed 0 bases at V and 5 bases at J, with 14 bases between. The CDR3 consists of 15 residues. The CDR3 protein is CASSLARTVAETQYF. The CDR3 nucleotides read TGTGCCAGCAGCTTGGCCAGGACAGTGGCCGAGACCCAGTACTTC.

This chain connects TRBV28 to TRBJ1-3; perhaps TRBD1 as D (5 bases). This CDR3 has 17 amino acids. Trimming removed 5 bases from V and 4 bases from J, with 21 bases in between. Germline CDR1 is MDHEN and CDR2 is SYDVKM. As DNA, the CDR3 is TGTGCCAGCAGTCCAACCGTCGGGGGTCTACTAGGAAACACCATATATTTT. Its translation: CASSPTVGGLLGNTIYF.